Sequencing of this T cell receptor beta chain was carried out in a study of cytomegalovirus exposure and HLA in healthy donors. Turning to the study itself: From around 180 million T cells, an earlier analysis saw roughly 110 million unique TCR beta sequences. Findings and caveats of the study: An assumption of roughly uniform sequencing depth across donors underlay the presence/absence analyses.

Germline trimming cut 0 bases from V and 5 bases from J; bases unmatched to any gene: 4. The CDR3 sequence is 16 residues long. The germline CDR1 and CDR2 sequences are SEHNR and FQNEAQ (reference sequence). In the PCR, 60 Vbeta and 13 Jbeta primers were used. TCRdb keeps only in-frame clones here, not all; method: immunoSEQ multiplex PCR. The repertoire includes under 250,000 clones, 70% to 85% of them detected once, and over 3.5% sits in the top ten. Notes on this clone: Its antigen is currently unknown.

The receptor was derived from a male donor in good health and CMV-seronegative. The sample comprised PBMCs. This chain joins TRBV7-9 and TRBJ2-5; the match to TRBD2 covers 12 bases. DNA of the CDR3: TGTGCCAGCAGCTTAGCACGACTAGCGGGAGAGGAGACCCAGTACTTC. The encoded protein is CASSLARLAGEETQYF.